This passage covers 7 T cell receptor beta chains from one sample sequenced in a study of T cell responses to AZD1222 COVID-19 vaccine (dated by TCRdb to about 2021). Libraries were prepared through the immunoSEQ multiplex PCR assay. TCRdb took over this immuneACCESS table, retaining in-frame rearrangements with V and J assigned. Such tables are incomplete; in checked studies, under half of the missing clones stem from an unresolved V gene, and the remainder is unexplained. The sample data list 55,000 to 80,000 clones, and approximately 90% of these were observed just once. The ten most abundant clones make up approximately 30% of the sample. The time point label here, explained by the study, means: about 28 days (+/-7) after the second vaccine dose. This specimen was peripheral blood, taken 28 days after the second AZD1222 dose. The origin of the receptors is an adult who received the AZD1222 COVID-19 vaccine.

The chain employs TRBV19 and TRBJ2-7; 9 bases fit TRBD2. CDR3 size: 13 residues. Trimming at V came to 4 bases and at J to 7 bases, leaving 5 bases not matched to a gene. The germline V gene encodes CDR1 LNHDA and CDR2 SQIVND (reference sequence). CDR3 in amino acids: CASSRTTSGEQYF. In nucleotides, the CDR3 is TGTGCCAGTAGTAGGACGACTAGCGGAGAGCAGTACTTC.

This chain links TRBV19 with TRBJ2-3; D is perhaps TRBD1 (6 bases). From germline, CDR1 is LNHDA and CDR2 SQIVND (reference sequence). The CDR3 has 16 residues. V was pared by 3 bases and J by 3 bases, with 16 bases between. CDR3 residues: CASSIRGQPMTDTQYF. The DNA for the CDR3 is TGTGCCAGTAGTATTAGGGGACAACCAATGACAGATACGCAGTATTTT.

This chain uses TRBV7-9 with TRBJ1-2; D may be TRBD1 (6 bases). The V and J ends lost 1 base and 8 bases respectively, with 20 bases between them. The CDR3 has 16 residues. Germline V gene sequence: CDR1 SEHNR, CDR2 FQNEAQ (reference sequence). The chain's CDR3 is CASSLVDASTGGGYTF. Here the CDR3 DNA reads TGTGCCAGCAGCTTAGTGGACGCCTCGACGGGGGGCGGCTACACCTTC.

The rearrangement joins TRBV2 to TRBJ1-5; D is uncertain. V lost 3 bases and J lost 4, with 4 bases in between. The CDR3 loop spans 12 amino acids. Germline V gene lookup returns CDR1 SNHLY and CDR2 FYNNEI. The chain's CDR3 is CASSDQNQPQHF. CDR3 in DNA: TGTGCCAGCAGTGACCAAAATCAGCCCCAGCATTTT.

The CDR3 region is CASSFGTRGYNSPLHF. The CDR3 DNA sequence: TGTGCCAGCAGCTTTGGGACAAGGGGATATAATTCACCCCTCCACTTT. V usage is TRBV7-8 and J usage is TRBJ1-6; tentative D call: TRBD1 (6 bases). The CDR3 runs to 16 residues. Between the trimmed V and J ends, which lost 3 bases and 4 bases, there was a span of 13 bases. Germline CDR1 reads SGHVS; CDR2 reads FQNEAQ.

The CDR3 region has the DNA TGTGCCAGCAGCTTAGCGGGACCGAACACCGGGGAGCTGTTTTTT. Residues: CASSLAGPNTGELFF. The chain is built from TRBV7-9 and TRBJ2-2; D tentatively fits TRBD1 or TRBD2 (5 bases each). Trimming left V 0 bases short and J 0 bases short, with 5 bases between. Germline V gene lookup returns CDR1 SEHNR and CDR2 FQNEAQ (reference sequence). CDR3 size: 15 residues.

This clone was detected a few times. The chain carries TRBV5-1 and TRBJ2-3; tentatively, D is TRBD1 (6 bases). CDR1 SGHRS and CDR2 YFSETQ come from the germline V gene. CDR3 size: 14 residues. V lost 5 bases to trimming and J lost 1 base, with 11 bases between them. CDR3 bases: TGCGCCAGCAGTAACAGGGCGCGCACAGATACGCAGTATTTT. Protein sequence: CASSNRARTDTQYF. Using reference TRBV5-1 and TRBJ2-3 for the parts outside the CDR3, the full variable domain is KAGVTQTPRYLIKTRGQQVTLSCSPISGHRSVSWYQQTPGQGLQFLFEYFSETQRNKGNFPGRFSGRQFSNSRSEMNVSTLELGDSALYLCASSNRARTDTQYFGPGTRLTVL.